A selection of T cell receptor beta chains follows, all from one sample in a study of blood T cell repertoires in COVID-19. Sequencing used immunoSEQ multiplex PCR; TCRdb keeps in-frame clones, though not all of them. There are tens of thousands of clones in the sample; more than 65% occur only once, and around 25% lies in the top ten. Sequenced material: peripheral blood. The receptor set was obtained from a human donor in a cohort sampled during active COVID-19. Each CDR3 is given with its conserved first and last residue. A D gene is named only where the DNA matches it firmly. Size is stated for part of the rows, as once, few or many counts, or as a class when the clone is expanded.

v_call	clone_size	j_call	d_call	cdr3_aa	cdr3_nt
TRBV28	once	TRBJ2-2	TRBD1	CASLSGTGVWAGELFF	TGTGCCAGCCTATCCGGGACAGGGGTTTGGGCCGGGGAGCTGTTTTTT
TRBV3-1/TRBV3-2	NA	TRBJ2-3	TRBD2	CASSPLAGASTDTQYF	TGTGCCAGCAGCCCTCTAGCGGGAGCTTCGACAGATACGCAGTATTTT
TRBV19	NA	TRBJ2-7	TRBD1	CASSLDRVTEQYF	TGTGCCAGTAGTCTCGACAGGGTGACCGAGCAGTACTTC
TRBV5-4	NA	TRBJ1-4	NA	CASSSSGAANEKLFF	NA
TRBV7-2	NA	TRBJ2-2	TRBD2	CASSHGGVNTGELFF	TGTGCCAGCAGCCATGGGGGGGTGAACACCGGGGAGCTGTTTTTT
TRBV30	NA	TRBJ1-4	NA	CAWSVLGSREKLFF	TGTGCCTGGAGTGTCCTGGGTTCCAGGGAAAAACTGTTTTTT
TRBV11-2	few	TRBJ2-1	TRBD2	CASSPGVVAGVHEQFF	TGTGCCAGCAGCCCCGGAGTGGTAGCGGGAGTTCATGAGCAGTTCTTC
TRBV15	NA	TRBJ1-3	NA	CATSRDLRGSGNTIYF	TGTGCCACCAGCAGAGATCTAAGGGGCTCTGGAAACACCATATATTTT
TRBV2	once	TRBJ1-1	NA	CASSENGNTEAFF	TGTGCCAGCAGTGAAAACGGGAACACTGAAGCTTTCTTT
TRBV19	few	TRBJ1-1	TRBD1	CASSISGTANTEAFF	TGTGCCAGTAGTATTTCCGGGACAGCGAACACTGAAGCTTTCTTT
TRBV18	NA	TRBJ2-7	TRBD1	CASSPQRTGDEQYF	TGTGCCAGCTCACCTCAGAGGACAGGGGACGAGCAGTACTTC
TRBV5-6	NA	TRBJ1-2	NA	CASSPPGESVYGYTF	TGTGCCAGCAGCCCGCCTGGGGAGAGCGTGTATGGCTACACCTTC
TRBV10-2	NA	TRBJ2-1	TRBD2	CASSEPRGGSRDEQFF	TGCGCCAGCAGTGAACCCCGGGGGGGCTCTCGCGATGAGCAGTTCTTC
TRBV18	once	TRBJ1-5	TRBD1	CASSPYTTGPGQPQHF	TGTGCCAGCTCACCCTATACGACAGGGCCGGGGCAGCCCCAGCATTTT
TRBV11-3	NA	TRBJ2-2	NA	CASSPGGNTGELFF	TGTGCCAGCAGCCCCGGGGGGAACACCGGGGAGCTGTTTTTT
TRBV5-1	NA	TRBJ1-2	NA	CASSLDYSRRSYGYTF	TGCGCCAGCAGCTTGGACTACTCGAGGCGGAGCTATGGCTACACCTTC
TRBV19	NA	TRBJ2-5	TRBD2	CASSIAGGPRETQYF	TGTGCCAGTAGTATAGCGGGAGGGCCCCGAGAGACCCAGTACTTC
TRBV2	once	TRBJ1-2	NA	CASSDEVGGGYTF	TGTGCCAGCAGTGATGAAGTAGGGGGAGGCTACACCTTC
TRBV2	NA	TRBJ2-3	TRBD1	CASSDRGLRTDTQYF	TGTGCCAGCAGTGACAGGGGGCTACGCACAGATACGCAGTATTTT
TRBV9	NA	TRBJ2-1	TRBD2	CASAPGTSGPNEQFF	TGTGCCAGCGCGCCCGGGACTAGCGGTCCTAATGAGCAGTTCTTC
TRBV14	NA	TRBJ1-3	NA	CASSHGGHISGNTIYF	TGTGCCAGCAGTCACGGCGGACACATCTCTGGAAACACCATATATTTT
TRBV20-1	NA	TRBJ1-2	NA	CSAGRDYGYTF	TGCAGTGCTGGCCGGGACTACGGCTACACCTTC
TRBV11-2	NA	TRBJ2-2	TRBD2	CASRRPTSGGETGELFF	TGTGCCAGCAGGAGACCCACTAGCGGGGGGGAAACCGGGGAGCTGTTTTTT
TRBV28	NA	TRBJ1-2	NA	CASSLGGSPQGGYTF	TGTGCCAGCAGTTTAGGGGGGAGTCCTCAAGGTGGCTACACCTTC
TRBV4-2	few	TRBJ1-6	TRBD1	CASSHASFGTGTAPLHF	TGTGCCAGCAGCCACGCCTCCTTCGGGACAGGGACCGCACCCCTCCACTTT
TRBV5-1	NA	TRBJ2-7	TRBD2	CASSPSGLAGAYEQYF	TGCGCCAGCAGCCCAAGCGGGCTAGCGGGGGCCTACGAGCAGTACTTC
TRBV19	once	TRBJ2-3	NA	CASSTYRDPQYF	TGTGCCAGTAGTACCTACAGGGATCCGCAGTATTTT
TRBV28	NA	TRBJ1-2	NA	CASSSGWYGYTF	TGTGCCAGCAGCTCGGGATGGTATGGCTACACCTTC
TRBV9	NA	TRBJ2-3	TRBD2	CASSPASGGTDTQYF	TGTGCCAGCAGCCCCGCTAGCGGCGGCACAGATACGCAGTATTTT
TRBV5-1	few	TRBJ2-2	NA	CASSPVYGGDGELFF	TGCGCCAGCAGCCCTGTCTATGGAGGGGACGGGGAGCTGTTTTTT
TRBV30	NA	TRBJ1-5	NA	CAWSLGSNQPQHF	TGTGCCTGGAGTCTTGGCAGCAATCAGCCCCAGCATTTT
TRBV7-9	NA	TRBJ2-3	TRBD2	CASSLGLAVDTQYF	TGTGCCAGCAGCTTAGGACTAGCTGTAGATACGCAGTATTTT
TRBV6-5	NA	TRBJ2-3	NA	CASSQRLSTDTQYF	TGTGCCAGCAGCCAGCGTCTGAGCACAGATACGCAGTATTTT
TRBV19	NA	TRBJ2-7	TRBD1	CASNTPGQGRYEQYF	TGTGCCAGTAACACCCCGGGACAGGGTCGTTACGAGCAGTACTTC
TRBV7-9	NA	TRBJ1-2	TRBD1	CASSYSDRARGYTF	TGTGCCAGCAGCTACTCGGACAGGGCGCGTGGCTACACCTTC
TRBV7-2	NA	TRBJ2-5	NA	CASSQSGTRETQYF	TGTGCCAGCAGCCAAAGCGGGACACGGGAGACCCAGTACTTC
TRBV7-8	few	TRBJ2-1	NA	CAGGTRSNEQFF	TGTGCCGGCGGCACTAGGTCCAATGAGCAGTTCTTC